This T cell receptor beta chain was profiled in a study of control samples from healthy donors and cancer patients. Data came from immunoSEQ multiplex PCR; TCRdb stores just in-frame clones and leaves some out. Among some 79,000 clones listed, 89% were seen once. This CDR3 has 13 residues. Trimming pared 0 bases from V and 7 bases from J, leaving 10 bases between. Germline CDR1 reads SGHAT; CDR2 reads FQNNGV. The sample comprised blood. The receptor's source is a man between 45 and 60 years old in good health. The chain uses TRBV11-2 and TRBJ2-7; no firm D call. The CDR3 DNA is TGTGCCAGCAGCTTAGAGGCCCGCTGGGAGCAGTACTTC. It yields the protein CASSLEARWEQYF. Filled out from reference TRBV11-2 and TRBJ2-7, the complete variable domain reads EAGVAQSPRYKIIEKRQSVAFWCNPISGHATLYWYQQILGQGPKLLIQFQNNGVVDDSQLPKDRFSAERLKGVDSTLKIQPAKLEDSAVYLCASSLEARWEQYFGPGTRLTVT.